This is a list of T cell receptor beta chains from one sample in a study of T cell responses to AZD1222 COVID-19 vaccine. Measured with immunoSEQ multiplex PCR; TCRdb has only the in-frame clones, and not every one. Of some 99,000 clones detected, approximately 90% appear once; the ten largest clones hold 6.5% to 9.5%. Sequenced here: peripheral blood, sampled on day 0 of AZD1222 vaccination. All receptors derive from an adult in good health. The conserved cysteine and the conserved F or W are not part of the CDR3 here. Each record gives: CDR3 length, D gene, J gene, V gene, CDR3 protein. The D gene is left open where the match is weak.

>12|TRBD2|TRBJ2-7|TRBV15
ATSSQREGSEQY
>13|-|TRBJ1-2|TRBV7-9
ASSLRSEGRGGYT
>11|-|TRBJ1-3|TRBV9
ASSVAGYNTIY
>13|-|TRBJ1-1|TRBV30
AWSVLGGEDTEAF
>11|TRBD2|TRBJ2-7|TRBV12-3/TRBV12-4
ASSTRGGAQQY
>12|-|TRBJ1-1|TRBV11-2
ASSLGQRGTEAF
>13|-|TRBJ2-5|TRBV9
ASSRAEGPRETQY
>16|-|TRBJ1-2|TRBV6-8
ASSYYPDRTPPNYGYT
>14|-|TRBJ2-2|TRBV14
ASSQDRGRWTGELF
>16|TRBD2|TRBJ2-6|TRBV7-2
ASSPGSGGALGANVLT
>12|-|TRBJ1-1|TRBV28
ASSLGHPGTEAF
>14|-|TRBJ2-7|TRBV11-2
ASSPIRTIRAYEQY
>12|TRBD1|TRBJ1-5|TRBV2
ASSGTGSNQPQH
>15|TRBD1|TRBJ1-6|TRBV7-9
ASSTDTGGSYNSPLH
>11|-|TRBJ1-5|TRBV27
ASIGAHNQPQH
>12|TRBD2|TRBJ2-1|TRBV11-3
ASSPSGGYNEQF
>14|TRBD1|TRBJ2-7|TRBV7-2
ASSPTRWTGVHEQY
>14|TRBD1|TRBJ2-7|TRBV11-2
ASSLTSGTAPAEQY
>9|TRBD1|TRBJ1-2|TRBV5-1
ASTGGYGYT
>14|-|TRBJ2-3|TRBV3-1/TRBV3-2
ASSPSVAGNTDTQY
>9|-|TRBJ1-6|TRBV20-1
SARLGSPLH
>16|TRBD1|TRBJ1-5|TRBV19
ASRPYRRGTGGNQPQH
>13|-|TRBJ1-3|TRBV11-2
ASSQLRGSGNTIY
>11|-|TRBJ1-2|TRBV15
ATSREFRDGYT
>18|TRBD2|TRBJ2-3|TRBV9
ASSVDLGLAGGRSTDTQY
>10|-|TRBJ1-2|TRBV29-1
SVEDLDYGYT
>12|-|TRBJ2-2|TRBV10-1
ASRVGPTAGELF